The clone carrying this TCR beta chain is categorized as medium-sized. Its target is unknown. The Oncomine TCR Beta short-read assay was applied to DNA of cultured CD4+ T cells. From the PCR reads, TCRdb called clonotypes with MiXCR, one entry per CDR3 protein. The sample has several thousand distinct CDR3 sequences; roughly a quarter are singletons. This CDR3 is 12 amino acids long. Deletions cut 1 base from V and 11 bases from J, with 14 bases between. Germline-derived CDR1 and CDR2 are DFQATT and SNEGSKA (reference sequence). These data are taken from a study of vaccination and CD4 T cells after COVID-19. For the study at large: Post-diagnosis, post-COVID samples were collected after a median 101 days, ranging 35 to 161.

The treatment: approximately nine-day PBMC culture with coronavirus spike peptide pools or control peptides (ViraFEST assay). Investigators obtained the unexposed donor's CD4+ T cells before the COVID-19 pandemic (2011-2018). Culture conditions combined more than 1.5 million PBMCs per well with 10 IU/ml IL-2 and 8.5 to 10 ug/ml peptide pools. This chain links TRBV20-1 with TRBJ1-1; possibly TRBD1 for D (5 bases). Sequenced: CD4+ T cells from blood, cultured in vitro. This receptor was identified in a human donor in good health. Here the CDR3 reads CSARVRGSGAFF. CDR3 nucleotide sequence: TGCAGTGCTAGAGTTCGGGGCAGCGGGGCTTTCTTT.